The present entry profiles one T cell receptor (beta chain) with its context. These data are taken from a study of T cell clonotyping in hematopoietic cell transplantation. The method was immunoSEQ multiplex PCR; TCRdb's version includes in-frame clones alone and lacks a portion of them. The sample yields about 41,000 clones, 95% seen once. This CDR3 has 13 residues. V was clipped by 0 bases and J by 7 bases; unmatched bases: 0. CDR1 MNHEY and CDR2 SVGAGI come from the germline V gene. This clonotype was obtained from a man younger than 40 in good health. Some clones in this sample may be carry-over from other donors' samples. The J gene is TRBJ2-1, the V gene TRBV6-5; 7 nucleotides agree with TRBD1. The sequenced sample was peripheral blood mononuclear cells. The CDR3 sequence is CASSYSRGNEQFF. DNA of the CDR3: TGTGCCAGCAGTTACTCCAGGGGGAATGAGCAGTTCTTC.